The clone carrying this T cell receptor (beta chain) was found once. Antigen: not known. V dropped 4 bases and J dropped 3; count of bases not matched to a gene: 5. CDR1 is MNHEY, CDR2 SVGAGI, per germline. CDR3 length equals 14 residues. This record belongs to a study of cytomegalovirus exposure and HLA in healthy donors. Whole-study findings and limits: It was only CMV serostatus that was available as immune exposure information. Follow-up analysis seemed to connect common viral pathogens with several of the most significant clusters identified.

The donors, nominally healthy at sampling, likely had unrecorded immune exposures. The primer mix had 60 Vbeta and 13 Jbeta primers. Authors' data handling: In a later analysis, 60 million to 90 million unique TCR beta chains included roughly 11 million shared by two or more donors. Sequenced by immunoSEQ multiplex PCR; TCRdb stores in-frame clones only, minus some. That table supplies the V and J calls and clone size; D and trimming were determined from the DNA. The data show approximately 200,000 clones, with approximately 70% seen just once and approximately 3% held by the top ten. The specimen was PBMCs. The chain combines TRBV6-5 with TRBJ2-7, with TRBD1 matching 8 bases. The receptor was isolated from a woman aged 25-40 years in good health and CMV-seropositive. The CDR3 loop reads CASSSGGTLYEQYF. The CDR3 nucleotides read TGTGCCAGCAGTTCAGGGGGCACTCTCTACGAGCAGTACTTC.